These 10 T cell receptor beta chains were sequenced from one sample in a study of blood T cell repertoires in COVID-19 (dated by TCRdb to 2020 to 2021). The receptor library was made with the immunoSEQ multiplex PCR assay. The table was pulled from immuneACCESS by TCRdb, which kept in-frame rearrangements only. Such tables lose some clones; where checked, under half of the loss comes from unresolved V genes, and the rest has no known cause. In all, the sample holds under 130,000 clones, and around 79% of those were seen once. Of the sample, 20% to 25% falls within the top ten clones. Sequencing was done on a sample of peripheral blood. The receptors stem from a man aged 65-85 years with active or convalescent COVID-19.

This chain connects TRBV24-1 to TRBJ2-7; D is perhaps TRBD2 (5 bases). V was clipped by 1 base and J by 6 bases, with 6 bases between them. The CDR3 is 12 amino acids. CDR1 is KGHDR, CDR2 SFDVKD, per germline. In DNA form, the CDR3 reads TGTGCCACCAGTGATTTCCGGGGCGAGCAGTACTTC. Residues: CATSDFRGEQYF.

The chain has TRBV7-2 and TRBJ1-2; the D gene is possibly TRBD1 (6 bases). The germline V gene has CDR1 SGHTA and CDR2 FQGNSA. The CDR3 has 14 amino acids. Deletions cut 1 base from V and 4 bases from J, with 10 bases between. CDR3 sequence: CASSLDAGVYGYTF. The CDR3 nucleotides read TGTGCCAGCAGCTTAGATGCAGGGGTCTATGGCTACACCTTC.

The chain links TRBV5-1 to TRBJ1-6; D gene unclear. Germline V gene data show CDR1 as SGHRS and CDR2 as YFSETQ. V lost 3 bases to trimming and J lost 9 bases, with 7 bases between them. This CDR3 has 12 amino acids. The CDR3 protein is CASSWEGSPLHF. The DNA of the CDR3 is TGCGCCAGCAGCTGGGAGGGTTCACCCCTCCACTTT.

This chain uses TRBV19 with TRBJ2-7; no clear D gene. The germline V gene has CDR1 LNHDA and CDR2 SQIVND (reference sequence). The CDR3 has 12 amino acids. V was shortened by 3 bases and J by 4 bases, with 7 bases between the two germline ends. CDR3 in DNA: TGTGCCAGTAGTATCTCAGGTTACGAGCAGTACTTC. Residues: CASSISGYEQYF.

This clone was detected only once. Other DNA sequences in this specimen translate into the identical CDR3. The CDR3 nucleotides read TGCAGCGTGGGACAGCCCCAAGAGACCCAGTACTTC. Protein sequence: CSVGQPQETQYF. The chain joins TRBV29-1 to TRBJ2-5; TRBD1 matches at 7 bases. J lost 1 base, V lost 6 bases, and 2 bases had no gene match. Germline loops: CDR1 SQVTM, CDR2 ANQGSEA. The CDR3 consists of 12 residues. The full variable domain, completed using reference TRBV29-1 and TRBJ2-5, is SAVISQKPSRDICQRGTSLTIQCQVDSQVTMMFWYRQQPGQSLTLIATANQGSEATYESGFVIDKFPISRPNLTFSTLTVSNMSPEDSSIYLCSVGQPQETQYFGPGTRLLVL.

The chain is built from TRBV19 and TRBJ1-1, with TRBD1 matching 8 bases. Germline values: CDR1 LNHDA, CDR2 SQIVND (reference sequence). Trimming at V came to 6 bases and at J to 1 base, leaving 4 bases not matched to a gene. The CDR3 contains 14 residues. CDR3 bases: TGTGCCAGTAGGAAGGGACAGGAGAACACTGAAGCTTTCTTT. Protein: CASRKGQENTEAFF.

The CDR3 reads CASRTSGSGNEQFF. The CDR3 region has the DNA TGTGCCAGCAGGACAAGCGGGAGCGGTAATGAGCAGTTCTTC. V gene TRBV2 combines with J gene TRBJ2-1, with 8 bases identical to TRBD2. Germline CDR1 SNHLY, CDR2 FYNNEI. Trimming took 6 bases from V and 7 from J; bases not matched to a gene: 8. The CDR3 covers 14 residues.

The chain couples TRBV5-4 to TRBJ2-1, with D uncertain. CDR3 length equals 15 residues. Trimming cost V 0 bases and J 2 bases, with 9 bases left between them. CDR1 and CDR2 from the germline V gene are SGHNT and YYREEE (reference sequence). In nucleotides, the CDR3 is TGTGCCAGCAGCTTGGACCTAGTAACCTACAATGAGCAGTTCTTC. This sequence encodes CASSLDLVTYNEQFF.

The gene calls are TRBV4-1 and TRBJ1-2; 10 nucleotides line up with TRBD1. The J segment lost 2 bases and the V segment lost 4 bases, leaving 7 bases of the junction unmatched. This CDR3 region has 16 residues. From germline, CDR1 is MGHRA and CDR2 YSYEKL. CDR3 loop: CASSRPGQGPNYGYTF. The CDR3 coding sequence is TGCGCCAGCAGCCGCCCGGGACAGGGGCCAAACTATGGCTACACCTTC.

The genes are TRBV28 and TRBJ1-6; D unresolved. Trimming removed 6 bases at V and 7 bases at J, with 4 bases between. CDR3 length: 11 amino acids. Germline CDR1 reads MDHEN; CDR2 reads SYDVKM. DNA for the CDR3: TGTGCCAGCAGGTCAAATTCACCCCTCCACTTT. This encodes CASRSNSPLHF.